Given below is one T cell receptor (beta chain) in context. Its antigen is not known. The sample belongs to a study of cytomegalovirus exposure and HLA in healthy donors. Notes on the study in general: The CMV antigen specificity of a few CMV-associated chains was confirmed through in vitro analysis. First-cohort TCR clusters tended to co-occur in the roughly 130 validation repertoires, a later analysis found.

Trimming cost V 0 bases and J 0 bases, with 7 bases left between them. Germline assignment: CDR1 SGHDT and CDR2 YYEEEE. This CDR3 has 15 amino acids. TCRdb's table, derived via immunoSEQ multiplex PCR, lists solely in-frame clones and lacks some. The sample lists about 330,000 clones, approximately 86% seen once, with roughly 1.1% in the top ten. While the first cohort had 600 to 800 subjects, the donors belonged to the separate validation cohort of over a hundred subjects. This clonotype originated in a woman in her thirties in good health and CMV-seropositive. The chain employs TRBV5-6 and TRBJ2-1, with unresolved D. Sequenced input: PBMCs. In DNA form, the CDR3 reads TGTGCCAGCAGCTTGGGGCCGAGCTCCTACAATGAGCAGTTCTTC. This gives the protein CASSLGPSSYNEQFF. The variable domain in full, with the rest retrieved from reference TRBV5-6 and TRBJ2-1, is DAGVTQSPTHLIKTRGQQVTLRCSPKSGHDTVSWYQQALGQGPQFIFQYYEEEERQRGNFPDRFSGHQFPNYSSELNVNALLLGDSALYLCASSLGPSSYNEQFFGPGTRLTVL.